This TCR beta chain was found in a study of resident and recirculating memory T cells in vitiligo. Turning to the study itself: Each patient gave two lesional and two nonlesional epidermal shave biopsies, plus PBMCs. Whole samples, not sorted cells, were homogenized and used for genomic DNA extraction.

A note on this clone: Its target is unknown.

This CDR3 has 15 residues. Per germline, CDR1 SGHRS and CDR2 YFSETQ. Trimming removed 6 bases from V and 8 bases from J; junction bases left unmatched: 8. The repertoire was sequenced with immunoSEQ multiplex PCR; TCRdb's copy has only in-frame clones and lacks some. The profile shows 75,000 to 95,000 clones, roughly 94% of them singletons. The study's findings and limits: No unique dominant TCR clone was found in vitiligo lesions.

This chain connects TRBV5-1 to TRBJ1-4, with 12 bases aligning to TRBD1. Sequenced sample: blood. This clonotype originated in a male donor with vitiligo. This chain's CDR3 is CASTLTGTGGEKLFF. The CDR3 DNA follows: TGCGCCAGCACCCTAACCGGGACAGGGGGCGAAAAACTGTTTTTT.